This T cell receptor (beta chain) was captured by sequencing in a study of blood T cell repertoires in COVID-19. On the study more broadly: Material from acute and convalescent COVID-19 was sourced from the United States, Italy and Spain. T cells, B-cell-depleted T cells, or PBMCs supplied cDNA or gDNA.

V was pared by 8 bases and J by 5 bases, with 16 bases between. The CDR3 length is 13 residues. Germline CDR1 is WNHNN and CDR2 is SYGVQD (reference sequence). Source study methods: Amplification of reference gene primers was used by the study to estimate nucleated cell counts. Some clones are missing from TCRdb's copy, which holds only in-frame ones; the method was immunoSEQ multiplex PCR. V and J calls and clone size are as listed in that table; D and trimming were resolved from the DNA. The sample yields over 75,000 clones, roughly 90% seen once. The sample comprised peripheral blood. This receptor was identified in a human donor with active COVID-19. The donor label of this sample is uncertain. The V and J genes are TRBV10-1 and TRBJ2-7; possibly TRBD1 for D (6 bases). The CDR3 sequence: CASEGGQGNEQYF. Here the CDR3 DNA reads TGCGCCAGCGAAGGAGGTCAGGGGAACGAGCAGTACTTC.